These 18 T cell receptor beta chains originate from one sample sequenced in a study of T cell responses to AZD1222 COVID-19 vaccine. TCRdb's copy holds only in-frame clones and misses some; the assay was immunoSEQ multiplex PCR. The sample holds some 100,000 clones; around 87% are singletons and the top ten take less than 4.5%. The input for sequencing was peripheral blood, taken 28 days after the second AZD1222 dose. Every receptor here comes from an adult who received the AZD1222 COVID-19 vaccine.

This chain links TRBV9 with TRBJ2-1, with a possible D match to TRBD2 (6 bases). The V and J ends lost 0 bases and 3 bases respectively, with 13 bases between them. The length of the CDR3 is 16 residues. Germline V gene lookup returns CDR1 SGDLS and CDR2 YYNGEE. For the CDR3, the DNA is TGTGCCAGCAGCGTAGTTAGGACTACAAACTACAATGAGCAGTTCTTC. This sequence encodes CASSVVRTTNYNEQFF.

The V call is TRBV18, the J call TRBJ1-1; D may be TRBD1 (6 bases). CDR1 is KGHSH, CDR2 LQKENI, per germline. V gave up 6 bases and J gave up 7 bases, with 27 bases separating them. The CDR3 runs 17 residues. CDR3 DNA: TGTGCCAGCTCCCTTCGGCCAGGGGCCCCCGATGGTAGTGAAGCTTTCTTT. Translated, it gives CASSLRPGAPDGSEAFF.

This clone has a handful of counts. J is TRBJ1-2 and V is TRBV7-9; D uncertain. The CDR3 contains 13 residues. CDR1 is SEHNR, CDR2 FQNEAQ, per germline (reference sequence). Trimming removed 6 bases from V and 4 bases from J, with 12 bases in between. The CDR3 sequence is CASSPQQIYGYTF. In DNA, the CDR3 is TGTGCCAGCAGTCCACAGCAGATCTATGGCTACACCTTC.

This clone was observed a handful of times. This chain joins TRBV4-3 and TRBJ2-1; possibly TRBD2 for D (6 bases). This CDR3 has 18 amino acids. From germline, CDR1 is LGHNA and CDR2 YSLEER. Deletions cut 3 bases from V and 6 bases from J, with 24 bases between. CDR3 sequence: CASSQGSVGSATSNEQFF. In DNA form, the CDR3 reads TGCGCCAGCAGCCAGGGGTCCGTGGGTAGCGCGACTAGCAATGAGCAGTTCTTC.

V and J are TRBV2 and TRBJ1-2; D is undetermined. CDR3 length: 13 amino acids. CDR1 SNHLY and CDR2 FYNNEI come from the germline V gene. Trimming took off 5 bases at V and 7 bases at J, with 14 bases between the two ends. CDR3 nucleotide sequence: TGTGCCAGCAGTTTACGGATCAAGGCTGGCTACACCTTC. Protein sequence: CASSLRIKAGYTF. Full variable domain (outside the CDR3, taken from reference TRBV2 and TRBJ1-2): EPEVTQTPSHQVTQMGQEVILRCVPISNHLYFYWYRQILGQKVEFLVSFYNNEISEKSEIFDDQFSVERPDGSNFTLKIRSTKLEDSAMYFCASSLRIKAGYTFGSGTRLTVV.

The genes are TRBV27 and TRBJ1-1, with D possibly matching TRBD1 (5 bases). CDR3 length equals 15 residues. V lost 0 bases to trimming and J lost 3 bases, with 11 bases between them. The V gene's germline CDR1 is MNHEY and CDR2 SMNVEV (reference sequence). CDR3 DNA: TGTGCCAGCAGTTTATCGTCAGGGATGGACACTGAAGCTTTCTTT. Translating it yields CASSLSSGMDTEAFF.

The genes are TRBV27 and TRBJ2-5; TRBD1 matches at 8 bases. The trim removed 5 bases at V and 2 bases at J, leaving 13 bases unmatched. The CDR3 runs to 17 residues. Germline V gene sequence: CDR1 MNHEY, CDR2 SMNVEV (reference sequence). The CDR3 nucleotides are TGTGCCAGCAGTCCAACCCAGGGGGCGGGCTATCAAGAGACCCAGTACTTC. Translating it yields CASSPTQGAGYQETQYF.

V usage is TRBV7-9 and J usage is TRBJ2-7, with 7 bases identical to TRBD2. Germline V CDR1 and CDR2: SEHNR, FQNEAQ (reference sequence). The V and J ends lost 5 bases and 3 bases, in that order; junction bases with no gene match: 4. This CDR3 region has 13 residues. CDR3 DNA sequence: TGTGCCAGCAGCCGCGGGGGTAGCTACGAGCAGTACTTC. Translating gives CASSRGGSYEQYF.

The rearrangement joins TRBV27 to TRBJ1-1, with TRBD1 as a possible D gene (5 bases). This CDR3 is built from 13 residues. Per germline, CDR1 MNHEY and CDR2 SMNVEV (reference sequence). V was cut by 8 bases and J by 11 bases, with 21 bases left in between. The CDR3 is CASSPGVSRGAFF. CDR3 sequence (DNA): TGTGCCAGCTCCCCGGGGGTCTCCCGGGGGGCTTTCTTT.

The chain combines TRBV7-2 with TRBJ1-5, with a tentative D call TRBD1 (5 bases). The CDR3 contains 17 residues. Between the trimmed V and J ends, which lost 3 bases and 5 bases, there was a span of 20 bases. CDR1 and CDR2 (germline): SGHTA, FQGNSA. CDR3 nucleotides: TGTGCCAGCAGCTTCTTTAGTCGGGGGTTGAGTGATCAGCCCCAGCATTTT. Translated, it gives CASSFFSRGLSDQPQHF. Full variable domain (outside the CDR3, taken from reference TRBV7-2 and TRBJ1-5): GAGVSQSPSNKVTEKGKDVELRCDPISGHTALYWYRQSLGQGLEFLIYFQGNSAPDKSGLPSDRFSAERTGGSVSTLTIQRTQQEDSAVYLCASSFFSRGLSDQPQHFGDGTRLSIL.

This clone has a handful of counts. The CDR3 region has the DNA TGTGCCAGCAGCTTAGTTCCTCCCGAAGCTTTCTTT. It yields the protein CASSLVPPEAFF. The chain carries TRBV7-2 and TRBJ1-1; D is unresolved. The germline V gene encodes CDR1 SGHTA and CDR2 FQGNSA. V gave up 1 base and J gave up 8 bases, with 8 bases separating them. The CDR3 is made up of 12 amino acids.

This chain joins TRBV9 and TRBJ1-2; 7 bases are shared with TRBD1. Germline V gene lookup returns CDR1 SGDLS and CDR2 YYNGEE. V gave up 4 bases and J gave up 4 bases; unmatched junction bases: 7. This CDR3 has 14 amino acids. The chain's CDR3 is CASSTGQASYGYTF. The DNA of the CDR3 is TGTGCCAGCAGCACCGGACAGGCGAGCTATGGCTACACCTTC.

The chain is built from TRBV20-1 and TRBJ1-2, with 8 bases aligning to TRBD1. The V gene end was trimmed by 3 bases and the J gene end by 6 bases; junction bases not matched to a gene: 6. CDR3 length equals 13 residues. Germline-derived CDR1 and CDR2 are DFQATT and SNEGSKA (reference sequence). The CDR3 loop is CSASEPDRDGYTF. The CDR3 DNA is TGCAGTGCTAGTGAACCGGACAGGGATGGCTACACCTTC.

V usage is TRBV6-4 and J usage is TRBJ2-1, with 10 positions matching TRBD2. The V and J ends lost 2 bases and 8 bases, in that order; junction bases with no gene match: 3. Germline values: CDR1 MRHNA, CDR2 SNTAGT. The CDR3 covers 14 residues. In DNA, the CDR3 is TGTGCCAGCAGTGACGGGCTAGCGGGAGATGAGCAGTTCTTC. Protein: CASSDGLAGDEQFF.

J is TRBJ1-2 and V is TRBV27; D ambiguous. The CDR3 loop spans 13 amino acids. The V gene lost 2 bases and the J gene lost 4 bases, with 8 bases spanning the gap. The germline gives CDR1 MNHEY, CDR2 SMNVEV (reference sequence). The CDR3 bases are TGTGCCAGCAGTTTAGGAGGGTTCTATGGCTACACCTTC. Amino acid sequence: CASSLGGFYGYTF.

The chain uses TRBV7-2 and TRBJ2-1; D remains unclear. The CDR3 totals 13 residues. The germline gives CDR1 SGHTA, CDR2 FQGNSA. V was trimmed by 4 bases and J by 9 bases, leaving 13 bases between them. Here the CDR3 reads CASSSVEAGEQFF. The CDR3 DNA is TGTGCCAGCAGCTCCGTAGAAGCCGGTGAGCAGTTCTTC.

J is TRBJ2-7 and V is TRBV5-1; the match to TRBD2 covers 12 bases. Germline V gene lookup returns CDR1 SGHRS and CDR2 YFSETQ. This CDR3 is built from 18 residues. V gave up 4 bases and J gave up 5 bases; unmatched junction bases: 16. The CDR3 coding sequence is TGCGCCAGCAGCGCGCTAGCGGGGGGGCCGCCTTCTAAAAACGAGCAGTACTTC. This encodes CASSALAGGPPSKNEQYF.

The rearrangement links TRBV4-2 to TRBJ2-5; 8 positions match TRBD2. CDR3 length: 15 residues. In germline, CDR1 is LGHNA, CDR2 YNFKEQ. Trimming at V came to 5 bases and at J to 1 base, leaving 6 bases not matched to a gene. CDR3 DNA sequence: TGTGCCAGCAGCAAAGGTAGCGGGACCCAAGAGACCCAGTACTTC. This translates into CASSKGSGTQETQYF.